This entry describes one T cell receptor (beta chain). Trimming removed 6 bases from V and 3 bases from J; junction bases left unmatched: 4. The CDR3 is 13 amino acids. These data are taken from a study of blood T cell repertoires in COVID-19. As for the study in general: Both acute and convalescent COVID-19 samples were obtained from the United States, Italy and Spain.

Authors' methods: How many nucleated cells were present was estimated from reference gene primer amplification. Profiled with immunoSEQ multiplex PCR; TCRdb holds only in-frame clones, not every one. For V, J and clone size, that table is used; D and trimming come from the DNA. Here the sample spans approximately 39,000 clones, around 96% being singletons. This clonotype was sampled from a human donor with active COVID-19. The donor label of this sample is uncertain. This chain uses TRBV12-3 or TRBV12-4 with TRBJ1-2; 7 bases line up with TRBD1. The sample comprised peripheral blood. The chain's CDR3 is CASSQGEDYGYTF. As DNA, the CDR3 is TGTGCCAGCAGCCAGGGGGAAGACTATGGCTACACCTTC.